This record concerns one TCR beta chain sequence. The data are from a study of blood T cell repertoires in COVID-19. This CDR3 spans 13 amino acids. Germline V gives CDR1 MNHNS, CDR2 SASEGT. Trimming cost V 3 bases and J 2 bases, with 7 bases left between them. Clones were sequenced by immunoSEQ multiplex PCR, and TCRdb holds only the in-frame ones, with some missing. The data contain about 170,000 clones, over 80% of them singletons. This rearrangement joins TRBV6-1 to TRBJ1-2; D gene uncertain. What was sequenced was peripheral blood. This clonotype originated in a woman between 50 and 59 years old with acute or convalescent COVID-19. CDR3 sequence reads: CASSEGGNYGYTF. CDR3 in DNA: TGTGCCAGCAGTGAGGGAGGCAACTATGGCTACACCTTC.